Listed below are T cell receptor beta chains from one sample, sequenced in a study of blood T cell repertoires in COVID-19. Only in-frame clones appear in the TCRdb table, and some are missing; sequencing was by immunoSEQ multiplex PCR. The sample has about 480,000 clones; approximately 88% are singletons. Sequences were obtained from PBMCs or T cells enriched from blood (not recorded which). The source of these receptors is a woman in her forties who had recovered from COVID-19. Both conserved end residues are part of each CDR3. Each record gives: clone size, D gene, J gene, V gene, CDR3 protein, CDR3 DNA. The D gene is left open where the match is weak. Clone size appears in some rows only: once, few, many, or a class for an expanded clone.

clone_size: -
d_call: TRBD2
j_call: TRBJ2-1
v_call: TRBV5-4
cdr3_aa: CASIDGPAGSYNEQFF
cdr3_nt: TGTGCCAGCATCGATGGGCCAGCGGGGTCCTACAATGAGCAGTTCTTC

clone_size: -
d_call: -
j_call: TRBJ1-1
v_call: TRBV23-1
cdr3_aa: CASSQAVCVADRQPEAFF
cdr3_nt: TGCGCCAGCAGTCAAGCGGTTTGCGTTGCCGATCGACAGCCTGAAGCTTTCTTT

clone_size: -
d_call: -
j_call: TRBJ1-4
v_call: TRBV25-1
cdr3_aa: CASSELGGDEKLFF
cdr3_nt: TGTGCCAGCAGTGAGCTGGGCGGGGACGAAAAACTGTTTTTT

clone_size: -
d_call: -
j_call: TRBJ1-4
v_call: TRBV12-2
cdr3_aa: CASRSQAGANEKLFF
cdr3_nt: TGTGCAAGTCGTTCCCAGGCGGGAGCTAATGAAAAACTGTTTTTT

clone_size: -
d_call: -
j_call: TRBJ2-7
v_call: TRBV5-1
cdr3_aa: CASSLPGFEQYF
cdr3_nt: TGCGCCAGCAGCTTGCCGGGGTTCGAGCAGTACTTC

clone_size: few
d_call: -
j_call: TRBJ2-7
v_call: TRBV6-2/TRBV6-3
cdr3_aa: CASSWESSSYEQYF
cdr3_nt: TGTGCCAGCAGTTGGGAGAGCAGCTCCTACGAGCAGTACTTC

clone_size: -
d_call: -
j_call: TRBJ2-5
v_call: TRBV30
cdr3_aa: CAWRPREPETQYF
cdr3_nt: TGTGCCTGGAGGCCCCGGGAGCCGGAGACCCAGTACTTC

clone_size: -
d_call: TRBD2
j_call: TRBJ2-3
v_call: TRBV6-5
cdr3_aa: CASSYSGGRVETQYF
cdr3_nt: TGTGCCAGCAGTTACTCCGGCGGGAGGGTGGAAACGCAGTATTTT

clone_size: once
d_call: -
j_call: TRBJ2-4
v_call: TRBV29-1
cdr3_aa: CSVREGAKNIQYF
cdr3_nt: TGCAGTGTCAGGGAAGGAGCCAAAAACATTCAGTACTTC

clone_size: -
d_call: -
j_call: TRBJ1-1
v_call: TRBV21-1
cdr3_aa: CAEEKGSCFEAFF
cdr3_nt: TGTGCCGAGGAGAAAGGAAGTTGCTTCGAAGCTTTCTTT

clone_size: -
d_call: -
j_call: TRBJ1-4
v_call: TRBV5-1
cdr3_aa: CASSLGGTNEKLFF
cdr3_nt: TGCGCCAGCAGCTTGGGCGGTACTAATGAAAAACTGTTTTTT

clone_size: -
d_call: -
j_call: TRBJ1-2
v_call: TRBV6-5
cdr3_aa: CASSYPDRDNYGYTF
cdr3_nt: TGTGCCAGCAGTTACCCGGACAGAGATAACTATGGCTACACCTTC

clone_size: -
d_call: -
j_call: TRBJ2-3
v_call: TRBV5-1
cdr3_aa: CASSLGASIASASTDTQYF
cdr3_nt: TGCGCCAGCAGCTTGGGGGCGTCTATAGCGAGTGCTAGCACAGATACGCAGTATTTT

clone_size: -
d_call: TRBD2
j_call: TRBJ2-1
v_call: TRBV11-3
cdr3_aa: CASSWTGGPYDEQFF
cdr3_nt: TGTGCCAGCAGCTGGACGGGAGGACCTTATGATGAGCAGTTCTTC

clone_size: -
d_call: -
j_call: TRBJ1-2
v_call: TRBV6-4
cdr3_aa: CASSADRLNYGYTF
cdr3_nt: TGTGCCAGCAGTGCCGACAGACTCAACTATGGCTACACCTTC

clone_size: once
d_call: TRBD1
j_call: TRBJ2-1
v_call: TRBV18
cdr3_aa: CASSFNRDRDFKVAFF
cdr3_nt: TGTGCCAGCTCATTCAACCGGGACAGGGATTTTAAAGTTGCGTTCTTC

clone_size: few
d_call: -
j_call: TRBJ1-2
v_call: TRBV10-1
cdr3_aa: CASSDSNNYGYTF
cdr3_nt: TGCGCCAGCAGTGATAGCAACAACTATGGCTACACCTTC

clone_size: -
d_call: -
j_call: TRBJ1-5
v_call: TRBV19
cdr3_aa: CASSPELAYQPQHF
cdr3_nt: TGTGCCAGTAGTCCGGAGCTCGCCTATCAGCCCCAGCATTTT

clone_size: -
d_call: TRBD2
j_call: TRBJ2-3
v_call: TRBV15
cdr3_aa: CATQKPGLAQVGTDTQYF
cdr3_nt: TGTGCCACGCAAAAACCGGGACTAGCGCAGGTAGGAACAGATACGCAGTATTTT

clone_size: -
d_call: -
j_call: TRBJ2-2
v_call: TRBV9
cdr3_aa: CASSVGGTYPELFF
cdr3_nt: TGTGCCAGCAGCGTAGGGGGCACCTACCCTGAGCTGTTTTTT

clone_size: -
d_call: -
j_call: TRBJ2-1
v_call: TRBV7-9
cdr3_aa: CASSLLDPSGFF
cdr3_nt: TGTGCCAGCAGCCTACTGGACCCAAGCGGGTTCTTC

clone_size: -
d_call: TRBD1
j_call: TRBJ2-7
v_call: TRBV27
cdr3_aa: CASSFSGQGAYEQYF
cdr3_nt: TGTGCCAGCAGTTTTTCGGGACAGGGGGCGTACGAGCAGTACTTC

clone_size: once
d_call: -
j_call: TRBJ2-7
v_call: TRBV5-4
cdr3_aa: CASSHSGSSYEQYF
cdr3_nt: TGTGCCAGCAGCCACTCAGGGTCCTCCTACGAGCAGTACTTC

clone_size: once
d_call: TRBD2
j_call: TRBJ2-3
v_call: TRBV9
cdr3_aa: CASRPGTSGATDTQYF
cdr3_nt: TGTGCCAGCAGGCCCGGGACTAGCGGGGCAACAGATACGCAGTATTTT

clone_size: once
d_call: TRBD2
j_call: TRBJ2-1
v_call: TRBV11-3
cdr3_aa: CASSEGTTLNNEQFF
cdr3_nt: TGTGCCAGCAGCGAGGGGACTACCCTTAACAATGAGCAGTTCTTC

clone_size: -
d_call: -
j_call: TRBJ1-1
v_call: TRBV7-2
cdr3_aa: CASSLRGRNTEAFF
cdr3_nt: TGTGCCAGCAGCTTAAGAGGGAGGAACACTGAAGCTTTCTTT

clone_size: -
d_call: -
j_call: TRBJ2-5
v_call: TRBV29-1
cdr3_aa: CSVVLAAAETQYF
cdr3_nt: TGCAGCGTTGTTCTGGCTGCGGCGGAGACCCAGTACTTC

clone_size: -
d_call: -
j_call: TRBJ2-7
v_call: TRBV7-2
cdr3_aa: CASSLYRASEQYF
cdr3_nt: TGTGCCAGCAGCTTGTACAGGGCCTCCGAGCAGTACTTC

clone_size: -
d_call: -
j_call: TRBJ2-5
v_call: TRBV29-1
cdr3_aa: CGFGHLQETQYF
cdr3_nt: TGCGGGTTCGGACACCTCCAAGAGACCCAGTACTTC

clone_size: -
d_call: TRBD2
j_call: TRBJ2-1
v_call: TRBV11-3
cdr3_aa: CASNKGLAGTRSYNEQFF
cdr3_nt: TGTGCCAGCAATAAGGGACTAGCGGGGACTCGCTCCTACAATGAGCAGTTCTTC